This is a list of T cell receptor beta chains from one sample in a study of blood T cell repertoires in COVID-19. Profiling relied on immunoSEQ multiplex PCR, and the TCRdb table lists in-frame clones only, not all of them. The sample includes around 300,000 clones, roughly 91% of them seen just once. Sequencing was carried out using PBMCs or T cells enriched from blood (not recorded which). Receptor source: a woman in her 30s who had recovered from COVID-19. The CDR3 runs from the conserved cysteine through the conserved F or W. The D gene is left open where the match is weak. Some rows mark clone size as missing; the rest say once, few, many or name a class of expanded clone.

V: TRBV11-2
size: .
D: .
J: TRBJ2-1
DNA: TGTGCCAGCAGCTCAGCGGGGGACAGGGCCTACAATGAGCAGTTCTTC
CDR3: CASSSAGDRAYNEQFF

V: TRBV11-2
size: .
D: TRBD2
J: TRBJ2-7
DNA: TGTGCCAGTGCCCCGGCAGCGGGAGGTTCCTACGAGCAGTACTTC
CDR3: CASAPAAGGSYEQYF

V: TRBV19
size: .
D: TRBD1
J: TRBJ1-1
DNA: TGTGCCAGTAGGATGGGACAGGGGGCCACTGAAGCTTTCTTT
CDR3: CASRMGQGATEAFF

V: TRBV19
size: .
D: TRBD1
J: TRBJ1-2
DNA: TGTGCCAGTACTCCTCTCTGGGACAGATTTACGTATGGCTACACCTTC
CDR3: CASTPLWDRFTYGYTF

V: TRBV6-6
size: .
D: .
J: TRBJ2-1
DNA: TGTGCCAGCAGTTACTCGTTTAATAGAAATGAGCAGTTCTTC
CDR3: CASSYSFNRNEQFF

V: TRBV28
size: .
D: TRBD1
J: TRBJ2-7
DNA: TGTGCCAGCTTCCCAGACAGGGACAACGAGCAGTACTTC
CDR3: CASFPDRDNEQYF

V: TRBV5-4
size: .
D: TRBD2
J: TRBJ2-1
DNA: TGTGCCAGCAGCTCCCCGACTAGCGGGAGGTGGAATGAGCAGTTCTTC
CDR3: CASSSPTSGRWNEQFF

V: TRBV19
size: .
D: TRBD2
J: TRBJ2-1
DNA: TGTGCCAGTAGTCCCTATAGCGGGAGCTCCTACAATGAGCAGTTCTTC
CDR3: CASSPYSGSSYNEQFF

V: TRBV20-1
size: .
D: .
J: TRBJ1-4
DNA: TGCAGTGCTAGTCGGGGGGCGGATGAAAAACTGTTTTTT
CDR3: CSASRGADEKLFF

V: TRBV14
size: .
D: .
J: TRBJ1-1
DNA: TGTGCCAGCAGCCTTACAGGGATCCTTGCTGAAGCTTTCTTT
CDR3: CASSLTGILAEAFF

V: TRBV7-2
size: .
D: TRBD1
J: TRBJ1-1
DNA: TGTGCCAGCAGCGGACAGGGAACTGAAGCTTTCTTT
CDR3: CASSGQGTEAFF

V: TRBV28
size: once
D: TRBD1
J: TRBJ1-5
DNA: TGTGCCAGCAGTTTTTTGGGACAGGTCGATCAGCCCCAGCATTTT
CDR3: CASSFLGQVDQPQHF

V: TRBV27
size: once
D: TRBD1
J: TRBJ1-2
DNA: TGTGCCAGCAGAACCGGGACAGGGAGGTACTATGGCTACACCTTC
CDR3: CASRTGTGRYYGYTF

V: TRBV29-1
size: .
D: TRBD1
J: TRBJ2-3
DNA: TGCAGCGTGGTCCGACAGGGCAGCACAGATACGCAGTATTTT
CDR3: CSVVRQGSTDTQYF

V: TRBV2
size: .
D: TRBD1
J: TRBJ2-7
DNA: TGTGCCAGCAGTAACCGGGACAGGCGGCTCGAGCAGTACTTC
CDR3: CASSNRDRRLEQYF

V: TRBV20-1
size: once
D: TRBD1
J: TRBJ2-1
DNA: TGCAGTGCTAGTTTAACCCCCGGGACAGGTTCCTACAATGAGCAGTTCTTC
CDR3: CSASLTPGTGSYNEQFF

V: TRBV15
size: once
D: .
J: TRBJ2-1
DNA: TGTGCCACCAGCCCGGTGTTAGCCGTCTACAATGAGCAGTTCTTC
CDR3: CATSPVLAVYNEQFF

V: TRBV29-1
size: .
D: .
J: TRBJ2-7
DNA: TGCAGCGTTTCCCACGCCTATAGGAGCTCCTACGAGCAGTACTTC
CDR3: CSVSHAYRSSYEQYF

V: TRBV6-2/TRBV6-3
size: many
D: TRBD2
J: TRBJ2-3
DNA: TGTGCCAGCAGCCTAAGTACACTAGCGGAAAGCACAGATACGCAGTATTTT
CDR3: CASSLSTLAESTDTQYF

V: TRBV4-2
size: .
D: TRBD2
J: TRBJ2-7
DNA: TGTGCCAGCAGCCAAGTGGTACTAGCGGGAACCTCCTACGAGCAGTACTTC
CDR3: CASSQVVLAGTSYEQYF

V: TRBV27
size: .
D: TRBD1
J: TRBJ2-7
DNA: TGTGCCAGCAGATCCGGGACAGTACCTTCCTACGAGCAGTACTTC
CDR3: CASRSGTVPSYEQYF

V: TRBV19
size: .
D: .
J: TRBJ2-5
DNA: TGTGCCAGTAGTATGGGAGGGACCCAGTACTTC
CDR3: CASSMGGTQYF

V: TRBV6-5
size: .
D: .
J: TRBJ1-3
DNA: TGTGCCAGCAAGGTCAGGGGCTCGGGAAACACCATATATTTT
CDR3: CASKVRGSGNTIYF

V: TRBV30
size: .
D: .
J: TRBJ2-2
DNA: TGTGCGAAACGGACACTGGGGGGGGAGCTGTTTTTT
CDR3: CAKRTLGGELFF

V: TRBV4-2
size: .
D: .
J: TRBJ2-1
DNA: TGTGCCAGCAGCCTATCGAGAGTATCTCACAATGAGCAGTTCTTC
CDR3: CASSLSRVSHNEQFF

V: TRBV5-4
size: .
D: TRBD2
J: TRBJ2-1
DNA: TGTGCCAGCAGCTTGGTTCGGACTAGCGACCACAATGAGCAGTTCTTC
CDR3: CASSLVRTSDHNEQFF

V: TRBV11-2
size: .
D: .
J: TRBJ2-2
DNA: TGTGCCAGCAGCCCCCCTCGGGTGAACACCGGGGAGCTGTTTTTT
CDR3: CASSPPRVNTGELFF

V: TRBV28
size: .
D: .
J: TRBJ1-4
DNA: TGTGCCAGCAGTTTCATTGCAGCAACTAATGAAAAACTGTTTTTT
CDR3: CASSFIAATNEKLFF

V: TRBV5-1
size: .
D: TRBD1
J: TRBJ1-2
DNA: TGCGCCAGCAGCTGGACAGGGGATGTCAGTGGCTACACCTTC
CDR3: CASSWTGDVSGYTF

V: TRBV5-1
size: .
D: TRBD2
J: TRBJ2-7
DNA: TGCGCCAGCAGCCTTCTAGCGGGAGGAGCCCACGAGCAGTACTTC
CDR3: CASSLLAGGAHEQYF

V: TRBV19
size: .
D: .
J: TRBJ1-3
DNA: TGTGCCAGTAACCCCGGAACAGGGTCTGGAAACACCATATATTTT
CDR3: CASNPGTGSGNTIYF

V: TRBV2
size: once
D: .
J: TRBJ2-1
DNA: TGTGCCGGGGTCCGTTTTGCGGGGGCTCAGGAGCAGTTCTTC
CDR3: CAGVRFAGAQEQFF

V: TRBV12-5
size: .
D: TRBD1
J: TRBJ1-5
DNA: TGTGCTAGTGCTCCCGGGACAGGGTCTAGCAATCAGCCCCAGCATTTT
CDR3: CASAPGTGSSNQPQHF

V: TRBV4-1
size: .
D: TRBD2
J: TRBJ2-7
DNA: TGCGCCAGCAGCCCAACCGGGACTAGTAGTAGCGAGCAGTACTTC
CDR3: CASSPTGTSSSEQYF

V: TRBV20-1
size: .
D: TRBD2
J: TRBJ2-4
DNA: TGCAGTGAGGCCCGGGGGGACATTCAGTACTTC
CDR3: CSEARGDIQYF

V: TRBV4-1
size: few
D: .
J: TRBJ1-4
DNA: TGCGCCAGCAGTCCAACTGGAGGAAAACTGTTTTTT
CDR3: CASSPTGGKLFF

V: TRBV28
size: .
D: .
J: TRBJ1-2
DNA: TGTGCCAGCAGTTTACACCTCCAGGCCGGGATCTATGGCTACACCTTC
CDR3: CASSLHLQAGIYGYTF

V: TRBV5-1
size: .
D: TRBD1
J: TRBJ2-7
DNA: TGCGCCAGCGGAAGGACAGGGGGTCCCTACGAGCAGTACTTC
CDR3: CASGRTGGPYEQYF

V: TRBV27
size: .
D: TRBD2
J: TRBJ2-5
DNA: TGTGCCAGCAGTTCCGGGGGGTGGGCGACCCAGTACTTC
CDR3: CASSSGGWATQYF

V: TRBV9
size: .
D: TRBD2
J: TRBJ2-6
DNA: TGTGCCAGCAGCGTAGCTATTAGCGGGAGCTCTGGGGCCAACGTCCTGACTTTC
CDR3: CASSVAISGSSGANVLTF

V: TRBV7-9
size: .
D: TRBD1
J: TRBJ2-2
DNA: TGTGCCAGCAGCTCTCAGGACAGGGGAAACACCGGGGAGCTGTTTTTT
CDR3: CASSSQDRGNTGELFF

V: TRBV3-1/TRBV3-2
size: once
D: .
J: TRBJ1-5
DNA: TGTGCCAGCAGCCAAGATTCGGGAGGGGCGCTTACGCAGCCCCAGCATTTT
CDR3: CASSQDSGGALTQPQHF

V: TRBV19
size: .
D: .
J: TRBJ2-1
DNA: TGTGCCAGTAGTCAGACACATAACAATGAGCAGTTCTTC
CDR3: CASSQTHNNEQFF

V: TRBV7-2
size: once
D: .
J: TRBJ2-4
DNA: TGTGCCAGCAGCTCCTCCGGGACAAAAAACATTCAGTACTTC
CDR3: CASSSSGTKNIQYF

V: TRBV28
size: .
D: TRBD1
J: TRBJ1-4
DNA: TGTGCCAGCAGTTTCTCGGGACAGGCTAATGAAAAACTGTTTTTT
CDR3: CASSFSGQANEKLFF

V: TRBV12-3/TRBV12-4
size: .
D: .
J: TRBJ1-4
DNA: TGTGCCAGCAGTCTCGGACAGAGCGAAAAACTGTTTTTT
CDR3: CASSLGQSEKLFF

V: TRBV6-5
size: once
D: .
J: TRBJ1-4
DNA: TGTGCCAGCAGCTTTAAAAACTCCAATAATGAAAAACTGTTTTTT
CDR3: CASSFKNSNNEKLFF

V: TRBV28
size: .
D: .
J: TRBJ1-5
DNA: TGTGCCAGCAGTTTACAGGGTTACCAGCCCCAGCATTTT
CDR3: CASSLQGYQPQHF

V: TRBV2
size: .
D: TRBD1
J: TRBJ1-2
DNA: TGTGCCAGCAGTTCCGGCTTTGGGAACGCCGGGACAGGGGGCAATGGCTACACCTTC
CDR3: CASSSGFGNAGTGGNGYTF

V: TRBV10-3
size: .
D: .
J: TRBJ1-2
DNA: TGTGCCATTCGGGACACCACTTCTAACTATGGCTACACCTTC
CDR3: CAIRDTTSNYGYTF

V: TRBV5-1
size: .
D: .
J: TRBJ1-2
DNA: TGCGCCAGCAGCTTGAGACCCGATACGGGGGGCAAGGGCTATGGCTACACCTTC
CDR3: CASSLRPDTGGKGYGYTF

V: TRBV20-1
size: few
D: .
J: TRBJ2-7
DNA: TGCAGTGCTAGTTTTGGGACTTTCCGTGAGCAGTACTTC
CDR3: CSASFGTFREQYF

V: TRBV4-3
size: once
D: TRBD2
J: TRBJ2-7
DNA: TGCGCCAGCAGCTACATGGGGGGGGAGCCCTCCTACGAGCAGTACTTC
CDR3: CASSYMGGEPSYEQYF

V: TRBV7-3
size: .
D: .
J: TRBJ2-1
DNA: TGTGCCAGCAGCTTAGGTCAGGGAAATGAGCAGTTCTTC
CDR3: CASSLGQGNEQFF

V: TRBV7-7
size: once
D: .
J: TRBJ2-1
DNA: TGTGCTAGCAGCTCACAGGCTTACTCCTACAATGAGCAGTTCTTC
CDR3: CASSSQAYSYNEQFF

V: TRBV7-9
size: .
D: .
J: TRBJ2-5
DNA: TGTGCCAGCAGCTCGTACGCTAAAGAGACCCAGTACTTC
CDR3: CASSSYAKETQYF